These 23 T cell receptor beta chains came from one sample sequenced in a study of CD8+CD57+ T cells in acquired aplastic anemia. Profiles of TCR beta VDJ and CDR3 were generated from a genomic DNA template. TCRdb reprocessed the reads via MiXCR and lists one record per CDR3 protein. The sample yields 400,000 to 500,000 distinct CDR3 sequences, roughly 64% seen once. The sample taken for sequencing was sorted CD4+, CD8+, or CD8+CD57+ T cells (not recorded which) from PBMCs. The receptors here all came from a human donor in good health, serving as a control.

The chain combines TRBV7-2 with TRBJ2-7; D possibly matches TRBD1 or TRBD2 (6 bases each). The CDR3 covers 14 residues. Trimming removed 11 bases at V and 0 bases at J, with 17 bases between. CDR1 and CDR2 (germline): SGHTA, FQGNSA. The CDR3 DNA reads TGTGCCTGGAACCGAGGGGGGATCTCCTACGAGCAGTACTTC. This translates into CAWNRGGISYEQYF.

Note on this clonotype: Its ends do not fully match the called genes, so a read error is possible. The V gene is TRBV5-8, the J gene TRBJ2-3, with D hard to call. Germline V gene data show CDR1 as SGHTS and CDR2 as YDEGEE. The CDR3 has 14 residues. As DNA, the CDR3 is TGCGCCAGCAGCCCAACAGAGGTCGCAGATACGCAGTATTTT. It is translated as CASSPTEVADTQYF.

The chain carries TRBV7-8 and TRBJ2-5, with 8 bases fitting TRBD2. Germline V CDR1 and CDR2: SGHVS, FQNEAQ. This CDR3 region has 16 residues. The V gene end was trimmed by 6 bases and the J gene end by 0 bases; junction bases not matched to a gene: 9. The CDR3 sequence: CASSSRGSGDQETQYF. CDR3 in DNA: TGTGCCAGCAGTTCCAGAGGTAGCGGGGACCAAGAGACCCAGTACTTC.

The chain combines TRBV2 with TRBJ1-2; D gene ambiguous. The CDR3 is 12 residues long. CDR1 and CDR2 (germline): SNHLY, FYNNEI. The germline V and J ends were trimmed by 6 bases and 2 bases, with 7 bases remaining between them. As DNA, the CDR3 is TGTGCCAGCAGGACCCTGAACTATGGCTACACCTTC. It encodes CASRTLNYGYTF.

The rearrangement links TRBV2 to TRBJ1-1; D may be TRBD1 (5 bases). The germline V and J ends were trimmed by 6 bases and 4 bases, with 12 bases remaining between them. The CDR3 extends over 13 amino acids. The germline V gene encodes CDR1 SNHLY and CDR2 FYNNEI. CDR3 sequence (DNA): TGTGCCAGCAGGCGGGACGTGAGCACTGAAGCTTTCTTT. Translating gives CASRRDVSTEAFF.

This clonotype was observed a single time. The chain uses TRBV20-1 and TRBJ1-2; weak D call: TRBD1 (5 bases). The CDR3 totals 12 residues. CDR1 DFQATT and CDR2 SNEGSKA come from the germline V gene (reference sequence). Deletions cut 3 bases from V and 8 bases from J, with 13 bases between. CDR3 sequence (DNA): TGCAGTGCTAGGGGACTAGCGGGAGGCTACACCTTC. Protein sequence: CSARGLAGGYTF.

To note about this clonotype: An end of the junction does not agree with germline; a read error may underlie this. The gene calls are TRBV7-6 and TRBJ2-3; TRBD2 is a possible D gene (5 bases). Germline loops: CDR1 SGHVS, CDR2 FNYEAQ. The CDR3 sequence is 14 residues long. The chain's CDR3 is CASSSYGELNYEQF. CDR3 DNA sequence: TGTGCCAGCAGCTCCTACGGGGAACTGAACTACGAGCAGTTT.

The rearrangement uses TRBV19 and TRBJ1-6; D remains ambiguous. With 0 bases removed from V and 6 bases from J, the gap between germline ends came to 9 bases. Germline CDR1 LNHDA, CDR2 SQIVND (reference sequence). This CDR3 has 15 residues. CDR3 in amino acids: CASSIDEGSNSPLHF. CDR3 DNA sequence: TGTGCCAGTAGTATAGATGAGGGCAGTAATTCACCCCTCCACTTT.

About this clonotype: Because it lacks the conserved phenylalanine or tryptophan at the end, this CDR3 is likely a read error. The chain is built from TRBV29-1 and TRBJ2-1; D is ambiguous. Germline CDR1 is SQVTM and CDR2 is ANQGSEA. The CDR3 is 12 residues long. CDR3 DNA sequence: TGCACCGCCAAAAAGAAGTCTGATGAGCAGTTCCTC. It yields the protein CTAKKKSDEQFL.

The chain carries TRBV30 and TRBJ2-7, with a possible D match to TRBD1 (5 bases). There are 11 residues in the CDR3. Germline V gene lookup returns CDR1 GTSNPN and CDR2 SVGIG (reference sequence). V shed 3 bases and J shed 12 bases, with 15 bases lying between them. The CDR3 DNA reads TGTGCCTGGAGCGGACAACAGGCTCGGTACTTC. Amino acid sequence: CAWSGQQARYF.

Comments on this clonotype: A much larger clone lies a single base off, so this may be a read error. This chain's CDR3 is CASSFRTGSYNEQYF. As DNA, the CDR3 is TGTGCCAGCAGCTTTCGGACAGGTTCCTACAATGAGCAGTACTTC. V is TRBV5-6 and J is TRBJ2-7, with 7 bases matching TRBD1. V shed 2 bases, J shed 7 bases, and the junction held 12 bases outside the gene matches. Per the germline V gene, CDR1 is SGHDT and CDR2 is YYEEEE. CDR3 length: 15 amino acids.

This clonotype showed up just a few times. The chain carries TRBV29-1 and TRBJ2-2; weak D call: TRBD1 (5 bases). Looked up from germline, CDR1 is SQVTM and CDR2 is ANQGSEA. V lost 7 bases, J lost 6 bases, and 15 bases lay in between. The CDR3 consists of 13 residues. CDR3 DNA sequence: TGCAGCGCTACGCGATCAGGGCCCGGGGAGCTGTTTTTT. Its translation: CSATRSGPGELFF.

This sequence joins TRBV20-1 and TRBJ2-2, with a weak D call TRBD2 (6 bases). Trimming pared 5 bases from V and 1 base from J, leaving 11 bases between. Germline CDR1 is DFQATT and CDR2 is SNEGSKA (reference sequence). The length of the CDR3 is 14 residues. As DNA, the CDR3 is TGCAGTGCTCCCGTGGGGGGGAACACCGGGGAGCTGTTTTTT. This sequence encodes CSAPVGGNTGELFF.

The chain carries TRBV7-9 and TRBJ2-2; the D gene is possibly TRBD2 (7 bases). CDR1 is SEHNR, CDR2 FQNEAQ, per germline (reference sequence). The CDR3 has 16 residues. Trimming shortened V by 2 bases and J by 14 bases, and 24 bases separated the two germline ends. The DNA of the CDR3 is TGTGCCAGCAGCTTAATCGGGGGGCCAGAGACCGGGTACCTGTTTTTT. It is translated as CASSLIGGPETGYLFF.

The V call is TRBV19, the J call TRBJ1-1; 11 nucleotides match TRBD1. The V gene end was trimmed by 5 bases and the J gene end by 0 bases; junction bases not matched to a gene: 8. Germline CDR1 LNHDA, CDR2 SQIVND (reference sequence). The CDR3 length is 17 residues. The CDR3 DNA follows: TGTGCCAGTAGTCCCCCGGACAGGGGGCGCATGAACACTGAAGCTTTCTTT. It specifies CASSPPDRGRMNTEAFF. Full variable domain (rest looked up from reference TRBV19 and TRBJ1-1): DGGITQSPKYLFRKEGQNVTLSCEQNLNHDAMYWYRQDPGQGLRLIYYSQIVNDFQKGDIAEGYSVSREKKESFPLTVTSAQKNPTAFYLCASSPPDRGRMNTEAFFGQGTRLTVV.

The gene calls are TRBV2 and TRBJ2-1; possible D gene TRBD2, 5 bases. The CDR3 runs to 15 residues. CDR1 and CDR2 from the germline V gene are SNHLY and FYNNEI. The V and J ends lost 6 bases and 3 bases respectively, with 15 bases between them. In DNA form, the CDR3 reads TGTGCCAGCAGGCAAGAGGGTGGTATCTACAATGAGCAGTTCTTC. It yields the protein CASRQEGGIYNEQFF. The full variable domain, with the rest looked up from reference TRBV2 and TRBJ2-1, is EPEVTQTPSHQVTQMGQEVILRCVPISNHLYFYWYRQILGQKVEFLVSFYNNEISEKSEIFDDQFSVERPDGSNFTLKIRSTKLEDSAMYFCASRQEGGIYNEQFFGPGTRLTVL.

The chain combines TRBV6-4 with TRBJ2-3; 7 nucleotides agree with TRBD1. Germline assignment: CDR1 MRHNA and CDR2 SNTAGT. This CDR3 has 10 amino acids. The V gene end was trimmed by 8 bases and the J gene end by 15 bases; junction bases not matched to a gene: 8. CDR3 residues: CASLDRDFYF. CDR3 DNA sequence: TGTGCCAGCCTCGACAGGGATTTCTATTTT.

This clonotype was seen once. The V and J genes are TRBV7-2 and TRBJ2-1; the match to TRBD2 covers 8 bases. Germline values: CDR1 SGHTA, CDR2 FQGNSA. V was pared by 6 bases and J by 11 bases, with 12 bases of the junction left unmatched. The length of the CDR3 is 14 residues. For the CDR3, the DNA is TGTGCCAGCAGACCGGCAGCGGGGGCGCCCCAGCAGTTCTTC. Amino acids: CASRPAAGAPQQFF.

The rearrangement links TRBV29-1 to TRBJ1-1; D is uncertain. The CDR3 is 12 residues long. Per the germline V gene, CDR1 is SQVTM and CDR2 is ANQGSEA. The V end was cut by 4 bases, the J end by 0 bases, with 6 bases between. This CDR3 reads CSVGGLNTEAFF. The CDR3 DNA sequence: TGCAGCGTTGGAGGGCTGAACACTGAAGCTTTCTTT.

The chain couples TRBV5-1 to TRBJ2-1; perhaps TRBD2 as D (6 bases). The germline V gene encodes CDR1 SGHRS and CDR2 YFSETQ. CDR3 size: 15 residues. Trimming left V 6 bases short and J 0 bases short, with 13 bases between. CDR3 residues: CASTRDFSSYNEQFF. The CDR3 coding sequence is TGCGCCAGCACCCGGGACTTCAGCTCCTACAATGAGCAGTTCTTC.

The chain employs TRBV11-1 and TRBJ1-2, with D possibly matching TRBD1 (5 bases). The V and J ends lost 5 bases and 4 bases respectively, with 17 bases between them. The CDR3 totals 15 residues. From germline, CDR1 is SGHAT and CDR2 FQDESV (reference sequence). The CDR3 is CASSVDLSDTYGYTF. The DNA of the CDR3 is TGTGCCAGCAGCGTAGACCTCTCGGACACCTATGGCTACACCTTC.

The V and J genes are TRBV10-3 and TRBJ1-1; TRBD1 matches at 10 bases. The V and J ends lost 10 bases and 10 bases, in that order; junction bases with no gene match: 6. The CDR3 runs 11 residues. Per germline, CDR1 ENHRY and CDR2 SYGVKD. The CDR3 reads CATRQGAGAFF. The DNA for the CDR3 is TGTGCCACGAGACAGGGGGCAGGAGCTTTCTTT.

This clonotype was counted at least ten times. This chain links TRBV12-3 or TRBV12-4 with TRBJ1-6; D possibly corresponds to TRBD1 (5 bases). The V gene lost 5 bases and the J gene lost 8 bases, with 19 bases spanning the gap. There are 16 residues in the CDR3. The CDR3 nucleotides are TGTGCCAGCAGTCCGCCTGGGGGGGGGAGGTATTCACCCCTCCACTTT. This codes for CASSPPGGGRYSPLHF.